At least ten counts were recorded for the clone carrying this T cell receptor beta chain. Its antigen is still unknown. The sample is drawn from a study of identical twins. The donors were all healthy and Caucasian. Template switching added a universal primer site; cDNA carried unique molecular identifiers. TCRdb re-called the 5' RACE reads through MiXCR, storing one row per CDR3 protein. This table has about 160,000 distinct CDR3 sequences, around 3.4% appearing once. Trimming cost V 4 bases and J 2 bases; bases outside gene matches: 4. This CDR3 comprises 16 residues. CDR1 is LNHNV and CDR2 is YYDKDF in the germline V gene (reference sequence). Whole-study results and caveats: Fewer insertions characterized abundant cord blood beta clonotypes, whereas memory repertoires showed none. There is a chance that invariant MAIT and iNKT cells partially muddied zero-insertion analyses.

This TCR was sampled from a man in his late teens or twenties in good health. V is TRBV15 and J is TRBJ2-5; 13 bases are shared with TRBD2. The sample was memory T cells sorted from blood. CDR3 in DNA: TGTGCCACCAGCACAAGACTAGCGGGAGGACAAGAGACCCAGTACTTC. Translation gives CATSTRLAGGQETQYF.